A selection of T cell receptor beta chains follows, all from one sample in a study of a mutant IDH1 vaccine in newly diagnosed glioma. TCRdb keeps only in-frame clones here, not all; method: immunoSEQ multiplex PCR. The sample shows about 64,000 clones, roughly 74% of them seen only once. These receptors lack a known antigen. The sequences come from PBMCs, collected from a glioma patient whose treatment included an IDH1 peptide vaccine. The receptors were sampled from a man aged 50-60 years with glioma. Both conserved end residues are part of each CDR3. D genes are given only for firm matches. Clone size is shown for a subset of rows, as once, few, many or a class of expanded clone.

V	size	D	J	DNA	CDR3
TRBV28	few	NA	TRBJ1-2	TGTGCCAGCAGAGAAAAGGGGGAGGATGGCTACACCTTC	CASREKGEDGYTF
TRBV6-6	NA	NA	TRBJ1-5	TGTGCCAGCAGTCCGAACGCCCGGACCTCAAGTCAGCCCCAGCATTTT	CASSPNARTSSQPQHF
TRBV11-2	NA	TRBD1	TRBJ1-2	TGTGCCAGCAGAGGGACAGCAAGCGGGACTAGCTATGGCTACACCTTC	CASRGTASGTSYGYTF
TRBV19	few	NA	TRBJ1-1	TGTGCCAGTAGTATCCGGATGGACACTGAAGCTTTCTTT	CASSIRMDTEAFF
TRBV13	NA	NA	TRBJ2-5	TGTGCCAGCAGCTTAGGAGATCAAGAGACCCAGTACTTC	CASSLGDQETQYF
TRBV2	NA	TRBD1	TRBJ2-5	TGTGCCAGCAGTGATTGGGACAGCCAAGAGACCCAGTACTTC	CASSDWDSQETQYF
TRBV25-1	once	NA	TRBJ2-5	TGTGCCAGCATGACCCCGGGGAGTCGCGAGACCCAGTACTTC	CASMTPGSRETQYF
TRBV14	NA	NA	TRBJ1-3	TGTGCCAGCAGTAAGACAGAGGCCGGAAACACCATATATTTT	CASSKTEAGNTIYF
TRBV2	few	TRBD1	TRBJ1-5	TGTGCCAGCAGTGGGGACAGGGGGCACGGTCAGCCCCAGCATTTT	CASSGDRGHGQPQHF
TRBV6-6	NA	NA	TRBJ1-3	TGTGCCAGCAGTACGGGCAGTGGTGGAAACACCATATATTTT	CASSTGSGGNTIYF
TRBV7-9	few	TRBD1	TRBJ1-1	TGTGCCAGCAGCTTCGACAGGGCCTTGAACACTGAAGCTTTCTTT	CASSFDRALNTEAFF
TRBV2	NA	NA	TRBJ1-4	TGTGCCAGCAGTGTTGGCGAAAAACTGTTTTTT	CASSVGEKLFF
TRBV7-2	NA	NA	TRBJ2-1	TGTGCCAGCAGCCCATCGGGGGAGAATGAGCAGTTCTTC	CASSPSGENEQFF
TRBV7-9	NA	NA	TRBJ1-2	TGTGCCAGCAGCTTAGACTCATATGGCTACACCTTC	CASSLDSYGYTF
TRBV7-9	few	NA	TRBJ1-1	TGTGCCACCTCAAACAGGATTTCGAACACTGAAGCTTTCTTT	CATSNRISNTEAFF
TRBV10-3	NA	NA	TRBJ2-1	TGTGCCATCAGTGACCGGGATGAGCAGTTCTTC	CAISDRDEQFF
TRBV7-2	once	NA	TRBJ1-5	TGTGCCAGCAGCCCCCTCCTGTTTCGGGATCAGCCCCAGCATTTT	CASSPLLFRDQPQHF
TRBV11-2	NA	NA	TRBJ1-1	TGTGCCAGCAGCCACCGACAGACCGAAGCTTTCTTT	CASSHRQTEAFF
TRBV25-1	NA	NA	TRBJ1-2	TGTGCCAGCAGTGAAGGCCTACGGGGTGGCTACACCTTC	CASSEGLRGGYTF
TRBV18	NA	NA	TRBJ1-1	TGTGCCAGCTCACCTCCCGGCCGAACTGAAGCTTTCTTT	CASSPPGRTEAFF
TRBV11-3	once	TRBD2	TRBJ2-3	TGTGCCAGCAGCTGGACTAGTGGGCCCTCAGATACGCAGTATTTT	CASSWTSGPSDTQYF
TRBV4-3	NA	NA	TRBJ2-7	TGCGCCAGCAGCCAAGATCGAATAGGGGACTCCTACGAGCAGTACTTC	CASSQDRIGDSYEQYF
TRBV5-1	NA	NA	TRBJ1-1	TGCGCCAGCAGCTTAGGAGGGGAGGCCACTGAAGCTTTCTTT	CASSLGGEATEAFF
TRBV5-1	NA	NA	TRBJ1-2	TGCGCCAGCAGCCTCGACAGCCCGAGGGACTATGGCTACACCTTC	CASSLDSPRDYGYTF
TRBV5-5	NA	NA	TRBJ2-5	TGTGCCAGCAGCTTCTGGACTCAAGAGACCCAGTACTTC	CASSFWTQETQYF
TRBV5-1	once	NA	TRBJ2-7	TGCGCCAGCAGCTTGGAAGGGACGGGGAGCTCCTACGAGCAGTACTTC	CASSLEGTGSSYEQYF
TRBV4-2	NA	NA	TRBJ1-2	TGTGCCAGCAGCCAAGAGAGAGGGGTTTTTACCTATGGCTACACCTTC	CASSQERGVFTYGYTF
TRBV30	NA	TRBD1	TRBJ1-5	TGTGCCTGCCAGACAGGGGGCGGGATTCAGCCCCAGCATTTT	CACQTGGGIQPQHF
TRBV7-2	NA	NA	TRBJ2-1	TGTGCCAGCAGGAAAGCGGGTGCACACAATGAGCAGTTCTTC	CASRKAGAHNEQFF
TRBV30	few	TRBD1	TRBJ1-1	TGTGCCTGGAGGGATATGGACAGGGAAGCTTTCTTT	CAWRDMDREAFF
TRBV18	NA	NA	TRBJ1-5	TGTGCCAGCTCCCGCGACGGGGATCAGCCCCAGCATTTT	CASSRDGDQPQHF
TRBV5-1	NA	TRBD1	TRBJ2-5	TGCGCCAGCAGCTTGGAGGGGCCGGGACAGGGGGCGCGGGAGACCCAGTACTTC	CASSLEGPGQGARETQYF
TRBV19	NA	NA	TRBJ2-5	TGTGCCAGTAGTAATCCCCATGGGGAGGCCCAGTACTTC	CASSNPHGEAQYF
TRBV4-3	NA	NA	TRBJ2-6	TGCGCCAGCAGCCAGAAATACAGGGCCTATATCTCTGGGGCCAACGTCCTGACTTTC	CASSQKYRAYISGANVLTF
TRBV5-6	NA	NA	TRBJ1-1	TGTGCCAGCAGCTTTGACAGTAACACTGAAGCTTTCTTT	CASSFDSNTEAFF
TRBV5-3	NA	NA	TRBJ2-7	TGTGCCAGAAGCTTGGGGAGGCTCCAGTTTTTTTACTTC	CARSLGRLQFFYF